Listed below are T cell receptor beta chains from one sample, sequenced in a study of blood T cell repertoires in COVID-19. Libraries were prepared by immunoSEQ multiplex PCR; TCRdb keeps only in-frame clonotypes and omits some of them. Of a few hundred thousand clones listed, 65% to 90% are singletons. Sequenced sample: PBMCs or T cells enriched from blood (not recorded which). These receptors came from a woman aged 25-40 years who had been exposed to COVID-19. Both conserved end residues are part of each CDR3. Fields, in order: J gene, V gene, clone size, D gene, CDR3 DNA, CDR3 protein. A D gene is named only where the DNA matches it firmly. A clone size is listed for some rows: how often the clone was seen (once, few, many), or a class if it is expanded.

J gene: TRBJ1-2
V gene: TRBV3-1/TRBV3-2
clone size: .
D gene: TRBD1
CDR3 DNA: TGTGCCAGCAGCCAAGCAGGGGGCGCTCATGGCTACACCTTC
CDR3 protein: CASSQAGGAHGYTF

J gene: TRBJ1-1
V gene: TRBV15
clone size: once
D gene: TRBD1
CDR3 DNA: TGTGCCACCAGCAGAGACAGGGTCCCAGGGGGCACTGAAGCTTTCTTT
CDR3 protein: CATSRDRVPGGTEAFF

J gene: TRBJ1-3
V gene: TRBV9
clone size: .
D gene: TRBD1
CDR3 DNA: TGTGCCAGCAGCCCGCGACAGGGGGCGCCTGGAAACACCATATATTTT
CDR3 protein: CASSPRQGAPGNTIYF

J gene: TRBJ1-1
V gene: TRBV7-6
clone size: .
D gene: TRBD1
CDR3 DNA: TGTGCCAGCAGCGTGGGACAGGGCGGGTACACTGAAGCTTTCTTT
CDR3 protein: CASSVGQGGYTEAFF

J gene: TRBJ1-6
V gene: TRBV7-6
clone size: .
D gene: .
CDR3 DNA: TGTGCCAGCAGCTCTCGGACAGACCTCTATAATTCACCCCTCCACTTT
CDR3 protein: CASSSRTDLYNSPLHF

J gene: TRBJ1-2
V gene: TRBV9
clone size: .
D gene: TRBD1
CDR3 DNA: TGTGCCAGCAGCGCAGACAGGGGGAGATATGGCTACACCTTC
CDR3 protein: CASSADRGRYGYTF

J gene: TRBJ2-7
V gene: TRBV6-2/TRBV6-3
clone size: once
D gene: .
CDR3 DNA: TGTGCCAGCAGCAATGGGGGGATCACCGACGAGCAGTACTTC
CDR3 protein: CASSNGGITDEQYF

J gene: TRBJ1-1
V gene: TRBV24-1
clone size: .
D gene: .
CDR3 DNA: TGTGCCACCAGTGACCCGACGGACAGCAACAGAGCTTTCTTT
CDR3 protein: CATSDPTDSNRAFF

J gene: TRBJ1-5
V gene: TRBV19
clone size: few
D gene: .
CDR3 DNA: TGTGCCAGTAGTATACGCACCATAGAGGTGAGCAATCAGCCCCAGCATTTT
CDR3 protein: CASSIRTIEVSNQPQHF

J gene: TRBJ1-3
V gene: TRBV7-6
clone size: .
D gene: .
CDR3 DNA: TGTGCCAGCAGCCCCGCAGGAAGCTCTGGAAACACCATATATTTT
CDR3 protein: CASSPAGSSGNTIYF

J gene: TRBJ1-5
V gene: TRBV9
clone size: .
D gene: .
CDR3 DNA: TGTGCCAGCGCGGGGGGGGACCCTAGTCAGCCCCAGCATTTT
CDR3 protein: CASAGGDPSQPQHF

J gene: TRBJ1-2
V gene: TRBV14
clone size: .
D gene: TRBD1
CDR3 DNA: TGTGCCAGCAGCCACTCTAGGCCAGGACAGGGGGGTGGCTACACCTTC
CDR3 protein: CASSHSRPGQGGGYTF

J gene: TRBJ1-1
V gene: TRBV4-2
clone size: .
D gene: .
CDR3 DNA: TGTGCCAGCAGCCAAGTAACAGGGACGGGGCCTGAAGCTTTCTTT
CDR3 protein: CASSQVTGTGPEAFF

J gene: TRBJ1-3
V gene: TRBV2
clone size: .
D gene: TRBD1
CDR3 DNA: TGTGCCAGCAGTGATAAGGACAGGCAATTTTCTGGAAACACCATATATTTT
CDR3 protein: CASSDKDRQFSGNTIYF

J gene: TRBJ2-1
V gene: TRBV29-1
clone size: few
D gene: .
CDR3 DNA: TGCAGCGCCTCTTTTAAAAACTCCTACAATGAGCAGTTCTTC
CDR3 protein: CSASFKNSYNEQFF

J gene: TRBJ2-1
V gene: TRBV3-1/TRBV3-2
clone size: once
D gene: TRBD2
CDR3 DNA: TGTGCCAGCAGCTACATAAGGGGTAGCGGGGCCGGCGACTACAATGAGCAGTTCTTC
CDR3 protein: CASSYIRGSGAGDYNEQFF

J gene: TRBJ2-2
V gene: TRBV5-6
clone size: few
D gene: .
CDR3 DNA: TGTGCCAGCAGCTTAACATCTCTGGGGCCCGGGGAGCTGTTTTTT
CDR3 protein: CASSLTSLGPGELFF

J gene: TRBJ1-5
V gene: TRBV6-1
clone size: .
D gene: .
CDR3 DNA: TGTGCCAGCAGTGACCGACAGAGCAATCAGCCCCAGCATTTT
CDR3 protein: CASSDRQSNQPQHF

J gene: TRBJ2-1
V gene: TRBV28
clone size: .
D gene: .
CDR3 DNA: TGTGCCAGCAGTCCCCGGACAGTCTACAATGAGCAGTTCTTC
CDR3 protein: CASSPRTVYNEQFF

J gene: TRBJ1-1
V gene: TRBV12-5
clone size: .
D gene: TRBD1
CDR3 DNA: TGTGCTAGTGGTCGACAGGGCTTGAACACTGAAGCTTTCTTT
CDR3 protein: CASGRQGLNTEAFF